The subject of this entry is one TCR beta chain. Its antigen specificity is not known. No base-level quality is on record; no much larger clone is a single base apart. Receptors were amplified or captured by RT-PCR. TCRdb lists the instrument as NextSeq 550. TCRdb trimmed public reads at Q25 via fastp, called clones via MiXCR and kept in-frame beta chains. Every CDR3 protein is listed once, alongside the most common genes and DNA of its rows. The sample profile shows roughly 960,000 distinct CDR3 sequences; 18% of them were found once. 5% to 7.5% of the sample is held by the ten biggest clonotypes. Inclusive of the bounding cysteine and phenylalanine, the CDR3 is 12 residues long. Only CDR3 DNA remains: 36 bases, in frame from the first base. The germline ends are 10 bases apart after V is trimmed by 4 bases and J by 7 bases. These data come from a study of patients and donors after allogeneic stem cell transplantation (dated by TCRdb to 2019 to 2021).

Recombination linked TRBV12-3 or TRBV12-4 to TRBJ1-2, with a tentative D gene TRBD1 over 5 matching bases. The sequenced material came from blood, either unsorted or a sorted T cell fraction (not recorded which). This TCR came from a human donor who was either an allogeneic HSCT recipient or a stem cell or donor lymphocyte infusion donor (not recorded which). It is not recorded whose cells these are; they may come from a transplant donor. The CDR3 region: CASSYQGAGYTF. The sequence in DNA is TGTGCCAGCAGTTACCAGGGTGCTGGCTACACCTTC.